Listed below are T cell receptor beta chains from one sample, sequenced in a study of blood T cell repertoires in COVID-19. Clones were sequenced by immunoSEQ multiplex PCR, and TCRdb holds only the in-frame ones, with some missing. The sample comprises approximately 400,000 clones, about 91% of which are singletons, and about 12% rests with the top ten. The sample taken for sequencing was peripheral blood. These receptor sequences come from a woman aged 45-65 years with COVID-19, enrolled during active disease. The CDR3 runs from the conserved cysteine through the conserved F or W. The D gene is left open where the match is weak. Rows give clone size only sometimes, using once, few, many, or a class for an expanded clone.

cdr3_aa cdr3_nt j_call clone_size d_call v_call
CASSPGQGADTGELFF TGTGCCAGCAGCCCCGGACAGGGGGCGGACACCGGGGAGCTGTTTTTT TRBJ2-2 - TRBD1 TRBV5-4
CASSHTGGNTIYF TGTGCCAGCAGTCATACAGGGGGAAACACCATATATTTT TRBJ1-3 few - TRBV12-3/TRBV12-4
CASSSGPTDSPLHF TGTGCCAGCAGTTCCGGTCCCACGGATTCACCCCTCCACTTT TRBJ1-6 - - TRBV7-3
CASSPQGAEIYGYTF TGCGCCAGCAGCCCACAGGGGGCTGAGATATATGGCTACACCTTC TRBJ1-2 - TRBD1 TRBV4-1
CASSRGLRYEQFF TGTGCCAGCAGCAGGGGGCTACGATATGAGCAGTTCTTC TRBJ2-1 - TRBD1 TRBV11-3
CAISESFGQGGGNTIYF TGTGCCATCAGTGAGTCGTTCGGACAGGGAGGGGGAAACACCATATATTTT TRBJ1-3 once TRBD1 TRBV10-3
CASSGADDNEQFF TGTGCCAGCAGCGGGGCAGATGACAATGAGCAGTTCTTC TRBJ2-1 - - TRBV9
CASSRETGRTEAFF TGTGCCAGCAGCCGAGAGACAGGGAGGACTGAAGCTTTCTTT TRBJ1-1 - TRBD1 TRBV4-2
CASSPHPGSNNEQFF TGTGCCAGCAGTCCCCACCCGGGGAGTAACAATGAGCAGTTCTTC TRBJ2-1 - - TRBV27
CASSPTVPHTEAFF TGTGCCAGCTCCCCAACAGTTCCCCACACTGAAGCTTTCTTT TRBJ1-1 - - TRBV18
CASSFYGGTAVFYTF TGTGCCAGCAGCTTCTACGGAGGGACAGCCGTATTCTACACCTTC TRBJ1-2 - TRBD1 TRBV9
CASSLHHSTGTAEAFF TGCGCCAGCAGTCTCCACCACTCGACAGGGACGGCTGAAGCTTTCTTT TRBJ1-1 - TRBD1 TRBV5-1
CAISPDLRGNQPQHF TGTGCCATCAGCCCCGATCTCCGGGGCAATCAGCCCCAGCATTTT TRBJ1-5 - - TRBV10-3